Each of the 24 T cell receptor beta chains below was sequenced from the same sample in a study of T cells in Graves' hyperthyroidism and ophthalmopathy. RNA transcripts gave rise to amplified TCR beta CDR3 regions. HTBI primers were used for first-round RT-PCR of the TCR CDR3. TCRdb passed the multiplex PCR reads through MiXCR, listing each CDR3 protein once. The sample holds around 300,000 distinct CDR3 sequences, 14% seen once. The sequenced sample was blood. These receptors were taken from a young woman with Graves' hyperthyroidism.

This clonotype has just a few counts. J is TRBJ1-2 and V is TRBV5-1; 12 bases fit TRBD1. The germline V gene has CDR1 SGHRS and CDR2 YFSETQ. CDR3 length: 15 amino acids. J was trimmed by 6 bases and V by 3 bases; bases with no gene match: 6. CDR3 sequence reads: CASSWGQGAVDGYTF. CDR3 DNA: TGCGCCAGCAGCTGGGGACAGGGGGCAGTGGATGGCTACACCTTC. Using reference TRBV5-1 and TRBJ1-2 for the parts outside the CDR3, the full variable domain is KAGVTQTPRYLIKTRGQQVTLSCSPISGHRSVSWYQQTPGQGLQFLFEYFSETQRNKGNFPGRFSGRQFSNSRSEMNVSTLELGDSALYLCASSWGQGAVDGYTFGSGTRLTVV.

This clonotype was recorded a few times. Germline is not matched at one junction end, which may reflect a read error. This chain joins TRBV9 and TRBJ2-3; no clear D. The CDR3 sequence is 16 residues long. The V gene's germline CDR1 is SGDLS and CDR2 YYNGEE. CDR3 region: CASSTVIKGSTDMQYF. The CDR3, as DNA: TGTGCCAGCAGCACCGTGATAAAGGGTAGCACAGATATGCAGTATTTT.

This clonotype came up once. The chain has TRBV12-3 or TRBV12-4 and TRBJ1-2; tentative D call: TRBD1 (6 bases). The CDR3 runs to 12 residues. Deletions cut 2 bases from V and 7 bases from J, with 8 bases between. The CDR3 is CASSLQGPGYTF. The CDR3 DNA follows: TGTGCCAGCAGTTTACAGGGGCCTGGCTACACCTTC.

This clonotype has at least ten counts. This chain uses TRBV20-1 with TRBJ1-5; 7 nucleotides match TRBD1. The germline V gene has CDR1 DFQATT and CDR2 SNEGSKA (reference sequence). The V and J ends lost 6 bases and 1 base, in that order; junction bases with no gene match: 9. The CDR3 spans 15 residues. For the CDR3, the DNA is TGCAGTGCGTCGACAGGGTGGGGGAGCAATCAGCCCCAGCATTTT. This gives the protein CSASTGWGSNQPQHF.

This clonotype was found a few times. Here the CDR3 DNA reads TGTGCCAGCAGTTTACTTTCCATACCCGGTCACAATGAGCAGTTCTTC. It codes for CASSLLSIPGHNEQFF. The V gene is TRBV28, the J gene TRBJ2-1; the D is unclear. This CDR3 comprises 16 residues. Germline CDR1 reads MDHEN; CDR2 reads SYDVKM. V shed 2 bases and J shed 5 bases, with 16 bases lying between them.

This clonotype was seen at least ten times. The chain is built from TRBV6-2 or TRBV6-3 and TRBJ1-6; TRBD1 aligns across 9 bases. V shed 6 bases, J shed 7 bases, and the junction held 4 bases outside the gene matches. Germline CDR1 and CDR2: MNHEY and SVGEGT. This CDR3 contains 14 residues. The CDR3 here is CASRDRGGNSPLHF. The CDR3 DNA follows: TGTGCCAGCAGAGACAGGGGGGGGAATTCACCCCTCCACTTT.

As concerns this clonotype: The junction departs from germline at one end; a sequencing error may be responsible. This chain joins TRBV29-1 and TRBJ2-2, with 13 bases that match TRBD2. CDR3 length: 15 residues. CDR1 is SQVTM and CDR2 is ANQGSEA in the germline V gene. The DNA for the CDR3 is TGCAGCGTTGTACTAGCGGGAGGGTCCACCGGGGAGCTGGTTTTT. Translated, it gives CSVVLAGGSTGELVF.

This clonotype has ten or more counts. The rearrangement links TRBV27 to TRBJ2-1, with D tentatively TRBD1 or TRBD2 (5 bases each). V gave up 7 bases and J gave up 5 bases, with 15 bases separating them. Per germline, CDR1 MNHEY and CDR2 SMNVEV (reference sequence). CDR3 length equals 14 residues. CDR3 bases: TGTGCCAGCACATTGATGGGGGATCACAATGAGCAGTTCTTC. This codes for CASTLMGDHNEQFF.

The J gene is TRBJ2-3, the V gene TRBV29-1; no firm D call. The CDR3 has 16 amino acids. V was pared by 6 bases and J by 0 bases, with 19 bases between. Germline V CDR1 and CDR2: SQVTM, ANQGSEA. The CDR3 sequence: CSVPLLNSHSTDTQYF. In DNA form, the CDR3 reads TGCAGCGTCCCCCTTCTGAATAGCCATAGCACAGATACGCAGTATTTT.

This clonotype was seen a few times. CDR3 loop: CASSTQTGGSNQPQHF. As DNA, the CDR3 is TGTGCCAGTAGTACCCAGACAGGGGGAAGCAATCAGCCCCAGCATTTT. The rearrangement links TRBV19 to TRBJ1-5; TRBD1 agrees at 9 bases. The CDR3 runs to 16 residues. V was pared by 4 bases and J by 1 base, with 5 bases of the junction left unmatched. Per the germline V gene, CDR1 is LNHDA and CDR2 is SQIVND (reference sequence).

This clonotype has just one count. The chain recombines TRBV7-9 with TRBJ1-2; 8 positions match TRBD1. This CDR3 has 14 amino acids. The ends lost 4 bases at V and 7 bases at J; junction bases unmatched: 8. Germline-derived CDR1 and CDR2 are SEHNR and FQNEAQ (reference sequence). The CDR3 protein is CASSYPGGAGGYTF. The CDR3 DNA reads TGTGCCAGCAGCTACCCAGGGGGCGCGGGTGGCTACACCTTC.

This clonotype has a count of ten or more. The rearrangement joins TRBV20-1 to TRBJ2-3, with unresolved D. The CDR3 has 13 residues. Per germline, CDR1 DFQATT and CDR2 SNEGSKA (reference sequence). The germline V and J ends were trimmed by 2 bases and 2 bases, with 8 bases remaining between them. CDR3 in amino acids: CSARTPNTDTQYF. In nucleotides, the CDR3 is TGCAGTGCTAGAACCCCCAACACAGATACGCAGTATTTT.

This clonotype came up many times. The V gene is TRBV11-2, the J gene TRBJ2-5, with 7 positions matching TRBD2. Trimming took 3 bases from V and 2 from J; bases not matched to a gene: 9. The CDR3 has 16 amino acids. Germline CDR1 and CDR2: SGHAT and FQNNGV. The CDR3 sequence is CASSFQSGTLQETQYF. The CDR3 region has the DNA TGTGCCAGCAGCTTTCAAAGCGGGACCCTACAAGAGACCCAGTACTTC.

This clonotype was seen many times. The chain couples TRBV28 to TRBJ2-5; no definite D call. From germline, CDR1 is MDHEN and CDR2 SYDVKM. The CDR3 is 11 residues long. V lost 1 base and J 8 bases, leaving 5 bases between the germline ends. DNA for the CDR3: TGTGCCAGCAGTTTATCGCTAACCCAGTACTTC. Amino acids: CASSLSLTQYF.

V gene TRBV7-2 combines with J gene TRBJ2-7, with 12 bases lining up with TRBD2. The V gene end was trimmed by 5 bases and the J gene end by 4 bases; junction bases not matched to a gene: 6. The CDR3 loop spans 15 amino acids. The germline gives CDR1 SGHTA, CDR2 FQGNSA. The CDR3, as DNA: TGTGCCAGCAGCCCCGGGACTAGCGGGTATTACGAGCAGTACTTC. Encoded protein: CASSPGTSGYYEQYF.

This clonotype was detected ten times or more. The V gene is TRBV20-1, the J gene TRBJ2-3; 7 bases align to TRBD1. CDR3 size: 13 residues. V shed 5 bases, J shed 3 bases, and the junction held 5 bases outside the gene matches. Germline values: CDR1 DFQATT, CDR2 SNEGSKA (reference sequence). The CDR3 DNA reads as TGCAGTGCTTCGACAGGGTTTACAGATACGCAGTATTTT. As protein: CSASTGFTDTQYF.

This clonotype showed up just a few times. The J gene is TRBJ2-1, the V gene TRBV6-1; D gene uncertain. The germline gives CDR1 MNHNS, CDR2 SASEGT. V was cut by 6 bases and J by 2 bases, with 11 bases left in between. There are 14 residues in the CDR3. The CDR3 coding sequence is TGTGCCAGCAGCCATCTAGTTGCCTACAATGAGCAGTTCTTC. Its protein is CASSHLVAYNEQFF.

V and J are TRBV19 and TRBJ2-1, with a tentative D call TRBD1 (7 bases). CDR1 is LNHDA and CDR2 is SQIVND in the germline V gene (reference sequence). The V end lost 6 bases, the J end lost 8 bases, and 14 bases lay between the germline ends. The CDR3 consists of 13 residues. This CDR3 reads CASRVEGAHEQFF. The CDR3 coding sequence is TGTGCCAGTAGGGTGGAGGGGGCGCATGAGCAGTTCTTC.

V is TRBV10-3 and J is TRBJ1-2, with unresolved D. The germline V gene has CDR1 ENHRY and CDR2 SYGVKD. V lost 0 bases and J lost 6, with 8 bases in between. The CDR3 spans 13 residues. CDR3 DNA: TGTGCCATCAGTGAGTCGGGAGTAGATGGCTACACCTTC. It is translated as CAISESGVDGYTF.

In this sample, this clonotype turned up many times. V gene TRBV27 combines with J gene TRBJ2-1; 7 bases map to TRBD2. Looked up from germline, CDR1 is MNHEY and CDR2 is SMNVEV (reference sequence). V shed 3 bases, J shed 4 bases, and the junction held 9 bases outside the gene matches. The CDR3 consists of 16 residues. CDR3 protein: CASSLSSGVIYNEQFF. CDR3 coding DNA: TGTGCCAGCAGTTTGAGCAGCGGGGTCATTTACAATGAGCAGTTCTTC.

As for this clonotype: A junction boundary mismatches the germline segment, possibly from a read error. The gene calls are TRBV19 and TRBJ1-1, with 9 nucleotides matching TRBD1. CDR1 and CDR2 from the germline V gene are LNHDA and SQIVND (reference sequence). This CDR3 is built from 15 residues. CDR3 nucleotide sequence: TGTGTCAGTACCCGACAGGGGGGGTTGAACACTGAAGCTTTCTTT. It yields the protein CVSTRQGGLNTEAFF.

The J gene is TRBJ2-1, the V gene TRBV27; D is uncertain. The CDR3 length is 9 residues. From germline, CDR1 is MNHEY and CDR2 SMNVEV (reference sequence). The CDR3 region is CADRNEQFF. The CDR3, as DNA: TGTGCAGATCGGAATGAGCAGTTCTTC.

The sample holds many counts of this clonotype. V is TRBV14 and J is TRBJ1-1; no definite D call. Per the germline V gene, CDR1 is SGHDN and CDR2 is FVKESK. The V gene lost 1 base and the J gene lost 0 bases, with 15 bases spanning the gap. The CDR3 has 17 amino acids. The CDR3 coding sequence is TGTGCCAGCAGCCAAGTATCGGGGTGGAGGATGAACACTGAAGCTTTCTTT. Protein: CASSQVSGWRMNTEAFF.

This clonotype has just one count. The junction departs from the called germline gene at one end, perhaps through a read error. The chain joins TRBV5-5 to TRBJ1-5, with D perhaps matching TRBD1 (6 bases). There are 16 residues in the CDR3. Germline lookup yields CDR1 SGHKS and CDR2 YYEKEE (reference sequence). CDR3 sequence: CASSRGPVYSSQPQHF. As DNA, the CDR3 is TGTGCCAGCAGCCGGGGGCCGGTTTATAGCAGTCAGCCCCAGCATTTT.